This entry describes one T cell receptor (beta chain). The CDR3 length is 16 residues. V lost 0 bases and J lost 2, with 12 bases in between. CDR1 is SGHRS and CDR2 is YFSETQ in the germline V gene. This sample stems from a study of PD-L1 blockade in urothelial cancer. Study in general: Per blood sample, T cells had a median of roughly 150,000.

This sample's time point: pretreatment peripheral blood. Patients suffered from locally advanced or metastatic urothelial carcinoma. The method was immunoSEQ multiplex PCR; TCRdb's version includes in-frame clones alone and lacks a portion of them. The data show about 51,000 clones, 86% seen once. This TCR came from a man between 60 and 75 years old with urothelial cancer. The sample here was PBMCs, taken around atezolizumab (anti-PD-L1) treatment. The rearrangement links TRBV5-1 to TRBJ1-5; tentative D call: TRBD1 (5 bases). The CDR3, as DNA: TGCGCCAGCAGCTTGGGACAGAGCTCTGGCAATCAGCCCCAGCATTTT. This translates into CASSLGQSSGNQPQHF. Complete variable domain (other parts from reference TRBV5-1 and TRBJ1-5): KAGVTQTPRYLIKTRGQQVTLSCSPISGHRSVSWYQQTPGQGLQFLFEYFSETQRNKGNFPGRFSGRQFSNSRSEMNVSTLELGDSALYLCASSLGQSSGNQPQHFGDGTRLSIL.